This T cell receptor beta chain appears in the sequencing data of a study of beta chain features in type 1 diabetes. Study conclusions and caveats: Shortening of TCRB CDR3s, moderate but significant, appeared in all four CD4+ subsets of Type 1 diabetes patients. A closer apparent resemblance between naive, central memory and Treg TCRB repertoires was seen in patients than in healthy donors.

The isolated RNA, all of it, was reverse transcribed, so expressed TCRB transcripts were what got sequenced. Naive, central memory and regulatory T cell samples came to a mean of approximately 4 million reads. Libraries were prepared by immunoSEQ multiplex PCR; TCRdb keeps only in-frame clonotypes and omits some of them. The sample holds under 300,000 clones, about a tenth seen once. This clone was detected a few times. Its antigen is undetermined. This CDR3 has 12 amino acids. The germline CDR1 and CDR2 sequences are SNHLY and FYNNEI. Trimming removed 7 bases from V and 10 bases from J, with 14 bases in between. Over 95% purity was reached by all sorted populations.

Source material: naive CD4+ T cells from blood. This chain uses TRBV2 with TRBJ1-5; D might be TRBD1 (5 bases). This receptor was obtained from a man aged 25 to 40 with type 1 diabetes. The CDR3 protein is CASTREGGPQHF. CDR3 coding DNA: TGTGCCAGCACCAGGGAGGGAGGCCCCCAGCATTTT.